These T cell receptor beta chains were read from a single sample in a study of blood T cell repertoires in COVID-19. The data were produced by immunoSEQ multiplex PCR, yet TCRdb's version contains in-frame clones alone and is incomplete. The sample contains about 670,000 clones, 80% to 90% of which appear only once. The material sequenced was peripheral blood. These receptors were collected from a woman aged 18-29 years with acute or convalescent COVID-19. Both conserved end residues are part of each CDR3. The order of the fields is J gene, V gene, CDR3 length, clone size, D gene, CDR3 DNA, CDR3 protein. A D gene is named only where the DNA matches it firmly. The listing skips clone size in some rows; elsewhere it reads once, few, many or a size class.

TRBJ2-3 TRBV9 16 NA TRBD1 TGTGCCAGCAGCGTAGATGGACAGGTCCGCACAGATACGCAGTATTTT CASSVDGQVRTDTQYF
TRBJ1-6 TRBV24-1 21 NA NA TGTGCCACCAGTGATCCGGGTCGCAATGATGGGGCTCACCTAGGGAATTCACCCCTCCACTTT CATSDPGRNDGAHLGNSPLHF
TRBJ2-7 TRBV4-1 17 NA TRBD2 TGCGCCAGCAGCCAAGATTTTGGACTAGCGGGGTACTACGAGCAGTACTTC CASSQDFGLAGYYEQYF
TRBJ1-3 TRBV18 18 NA TRBD1 TGTGCCAGCTCCCCTCTCCGGGACAGGGGGCTGGGAGGAAACACCATATATTTT CASSPLRDRGLGGNTIYF
TRBJ2-7 TRBV25-1 17 NA NA TGTGCCAGCACCCCCAACCCCCCACAGGGTGGGACCTACGAGCAGTACTTC CASTPNPPQGGTYEQYF
TRBJ1-2 TRBV9 12 NA NA TGTGCCAGCACCCCTCTTAACTATGGCTACACCTTC CASTPLNYGYTF
TRBJ1-1 TRBV5-1 12 NA NA TGCGCCAGCAGACTTACGAACACTGAAGCTTTCTTT CASRLTNTEAFF
TRBJ1-3 TRBV5-4 15 NA NA TGTGCCAGCAGCTTGAATCCTGACAGTGGAAACACCATATATTTT CASSLNPDSGNTIYF
TRBJ2-7 TRBV5-6 14 NA TRBD2 TGTGCCAGCAGCTCGGGACTAGTCCGTTACGAGCAGTACTTC CASSSGLVRYEQYF
TRBJ2-7 TRBV3-1/TRBV3-2 17 NA NA TGTGCCAGCAGCCAAGAAAAATGGAGCGGAGCCGAATGGGAGCAGTACTTC CASSQEKWSGAEWEQYF
TRBJ1-2 TRBV6-1 16 NA TRBD1 TGTGCCAGCAGGGAACGTAACAGGGGGTTGAGGAGTGGCTACACCTTC CASRERNRGLRSGYTF
TRBJ2-3 TRBV6-2/TRBV6-3 12 NA NA TGTGCCAGCAGCAACGAGCTACATACGCAGTATTTT CASSNELHTQYF
TRBJ1-1 TRBV4-1 15 NA TRBD1 TGCGCCAGCAGCCGACCACAGGGGACTAACACTGAAGCTTTCTTT CASSRPQGTNTEAFF
TRBJ1-1 TRBV13 15 NA NA TGTGCCAGCAGCTTAGACGGGGGGATGAACACTGAAGCTTTCTTT CASSLDGGMNTEAFF
TRBJ1-2 TRBV29-1 15 NA NA TGCAGCGTTGCCTCCGGGACAAGACCCAACTATGGCTACACCTTC CSVASGTRPNYGYTF
TRBJ1-1 TRBV12-3/TRBV12-4 12 NA NA TGTGCCAGCAGTTTAACACAGGGAAAAGCTTTCTTT CASSLTQGKAFF
TRBJ1-2 TRBV18 16 NA NA TGTGCCAGCTCACCACCAGGGACAAGTGCTAACTATGGCTACACCTTC CASSPPGTSANYGYTF
TRBJ1-1 TRBV9 16 NA TRBD1 TGTGCCAGCAGCGCGGGGGGGACAGCGAGAAACACTGAAGCTTTCTTT CASSAGGTARNTEAFF
TRBJ1-2 TRBV11-2 15 NA NA TGTGCCAGCAGTTTTTCTCCAGATACCCTCTATGGCTACACCTTC CASSFSPDTLYGYTF
TRBJ2-2 TRBV25-1 16 NA TRBD1 TGTGCCAGCAGTGAATACAGGGGGACCACTACCGGGGAGCTGTTTTTT CASSEYRGTTTGELFF
TRBJ1-1 TRBV27 15 NA TRBD1 TGTGCCAGCAGTGACCGGGACAGGGTTATCTCTGAAGCTTTCTTT CASSDRDRVISEAFF
TRBJ1-2 TRBV27 15 NA TRBD1 TGTGCCTCCTCCTACGACAGGGCCCTAGGCTATGGCTACACCTTC CASSYDRALGYGYTF
TRBJ1-2 TRBV7-9 13 NA NA TGTGCCAGCAGCTTAACAGCTCCCTATGGCTACACCTTC CASSLTAPYGYTF
TRBJ1-1 TRBV5-1 13 NA NA TGCGCCAGCAGCTTCAGGGAGAACACTGAAGCTTTCTTT CASSFRENTEAFF
TRBJ1-3 TRBV4-2 16 NA NA TGTGCCAGCAGCCAAGTGTGGGCAGGGTTTGGAAACACCATATATTTT CASSQVWAGFGNTIYF
TRBJ1-2 TRBV20-1 13 few NA TGCAGTGCTAGTTCGGGGAATCGATATGGCTACACCTTC CSASSGNRYGYTF
TRBJ2-1 TRBV29-1 14 NA NA TGCAGCGTTGAAGACAGGGGGGACTACAATGAGCAGTTCTTC CSVEDRGDYNEQFF
TRBJ2-4 TRBV6-5 14 NA TRBD1 TGTGCCAGCACCGACAGGGTGGTGGGAAACATTCAGTACTTC CASTDRVVGNIQYF
TRBJ1-2 TRBV24-1 12 NA TRBD1 TGTGCCACGGGGACAGGGGGCTATGGCTACACCTTC CATGTGGYGYTF
TRBJ2-1 TRBV6-1 16 NA TRBD2 TGTGCCAGCAGTGAATTGCGGGGGGCGCTTATCAATGAGCAGTTCTTC CASSELRGALINEQFF
TRBJ1-1 TRBV4-3 16 NA TRBD1 TGCGCCAGCAGCCAAGATCCGGGACAGGGTGGGACTGAAGCTTTCTTT CASSQDPGQGGTEAFF
TRBJ1-2 TRBV6-5 14 NA NA TGTGCCAGCAGTTACTCGGGGCAGGGATATGGCTACACCTTC CASSYSGQGYGYTF
TRBJ1-6 TRBV6-5 15 NA NA TGTGCCAGCAGTATAATAGCCCGGCGGGGTTCACCCCTCCACTTT CASSIIARRGSPLHF
TRBJ2-2 TRBV18 15 once NA TGTGCCAGCTCACCAGCAGGGGTGAGGACCGGGGAGCTGTTTTTT CASSPAGVRTGELFF